Sequencing of this T cell receptor (beta chain) was carried out in a study of identifying expanded T cells in peripheral blood. Produced via immunoSEQ multiplex PCR; TCRdb's table is partial and in-frame only. This repertoire shows about 100,000 clones, around nine tenths found once; its top ten account for just over 5.5%. Details on this clone: Its antigen is not known.

Findings of the study overall: Roughly two-week clone count variance significantly increased as total template count grew. Differentially abundant clones: approximately 1.3 between replicates, about 16 at roughly 15 days, 18 to 20 at four.

CDR1 is SGHTA and CDR2 is FQGTGA in the germline V gene. CDR3 size: 15 residues. The ends were cut back, 2 bases at V and 2 bases at J, with 12 bases in the middle. The TCR comes from a person aged 18 to 75 in good health. The sequenced material came from blood. V usage is TRBV7-3 and J usage is TRBJ2-5, with D tentatively TRBD1 (6 bases). This CDR3 is CASSLGRGGQETQYF. The CDR3 DNA reads as TGTGCCAGCAGCTTAGGCAGGGGCGGTCAAGAGACCCAGTACTTC.